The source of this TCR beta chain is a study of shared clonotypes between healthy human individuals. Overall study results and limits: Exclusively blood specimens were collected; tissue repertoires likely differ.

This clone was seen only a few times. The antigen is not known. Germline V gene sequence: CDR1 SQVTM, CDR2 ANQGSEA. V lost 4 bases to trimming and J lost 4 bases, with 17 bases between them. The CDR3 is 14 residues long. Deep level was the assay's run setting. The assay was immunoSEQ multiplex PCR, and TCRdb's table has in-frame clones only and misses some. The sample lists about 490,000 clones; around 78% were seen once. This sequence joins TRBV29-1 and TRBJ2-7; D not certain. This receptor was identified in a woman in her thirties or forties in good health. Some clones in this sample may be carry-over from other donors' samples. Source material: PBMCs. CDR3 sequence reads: CSVGGGGLFYEQYF. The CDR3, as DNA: TGCAGCGTTGGCGGTGGCGGCCTTTTTTACGAGCAGTACTTC.